This TCR beta chain was sequenced during a study of cytomegalovirus exposure and HLA in healthy donors. Both 60 Vbeta primers and 13 Jbeta primers went into the PCR. Assay used: immunoSEQ multiplex PCR; TCRdb lists only in-frame clones, some missing. The sample has a few hundred thousand clones; roughly two thirds are singletons. Per germline, CDR1 SGDLS and CDR2 YYNGEE. The J segment lost 3 bases and the V segment lost 0 bases, leaving 6 bases of the junction unmatched. The CDR3 runs 16 residues. The source material was PBMCs. V gene TRBV9 combines with J gene TRBJ2-7, with 10 bases lining up with TRBD2. The clonotype was recovered from a female donor in good health and CMV-seronegative. CDR3 nucleotides: TGTGCCAGCAGCGTAGCTTCAACTAGCGGGGTCTACGAGCAGTACTTC. It translates to CASSVASTSGVYEQYF.